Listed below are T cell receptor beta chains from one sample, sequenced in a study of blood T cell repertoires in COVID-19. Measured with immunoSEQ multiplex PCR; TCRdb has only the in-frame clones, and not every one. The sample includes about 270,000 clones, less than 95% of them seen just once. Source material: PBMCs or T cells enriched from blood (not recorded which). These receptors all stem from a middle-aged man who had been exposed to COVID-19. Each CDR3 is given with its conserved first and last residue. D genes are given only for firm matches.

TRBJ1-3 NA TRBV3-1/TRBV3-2 CASSPPTGDSGNTIYF TGTGCCAGCAGCCCTCCGACAGGAGACTCTGGAAACACCATATATTTT
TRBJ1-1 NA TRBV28 CASSSRLGQHNTEAFF TGTGCCAGCAGTTCTCGATTAGGACAGCACAACACTGAAGCTTTCTTT
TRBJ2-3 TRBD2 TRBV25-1 CASSEFGLAADTQYF TGTGCCAGCAGTGAATTCGGACTAGCAGCAGATACGCAGTATTTT
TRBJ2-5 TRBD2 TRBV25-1 CASSEYRGRSQETQYF TGTGCCAGCAGTGAATATCGCGGGAGGTCCCAAGAGACCCAGTACTTC
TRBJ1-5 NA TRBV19 CASSHSRTADSNQPQHF TGTGCCAGTAGTCACTCACGGACAGCAGATAGCAATCAGCCCCAGCATTTT
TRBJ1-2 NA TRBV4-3 CASSQDPGTNSNYGYTF TGCGCCAGCAGCCAAGACCCTGGGACAAATAGTAACTATGGCTACACCTTC
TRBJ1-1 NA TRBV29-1 CSVAPGMNTEAFF TGCAGCGTTGCGCCGGGGATGAACACTGAAGCTTTCTTT
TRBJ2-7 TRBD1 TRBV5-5 CASLGTGFYEQYF TGTGCCAGCTTAGGGACAGGGTTCTACGAGCAGTACTTC
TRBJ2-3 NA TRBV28 CASSLPSGSTDTQYF TGTGCCAGCAGTTTGCCCAGCGGGAGCACAGATACGCAGTATTTT
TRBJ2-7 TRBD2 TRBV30 CAWSIKVGSGRDEQYF TGTGCCTGGAGTATAAAAGTTGGTAGCGGGAGGGACGAGCAGTACTTC
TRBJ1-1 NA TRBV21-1 CASSKAGRENTEAFF TGTGCCAGCAGCAAAGCCGGGAGGGAGAACACTGAAGCTTTCTTT
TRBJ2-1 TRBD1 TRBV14 CASSAGGGYNEQFF TGTGCCAGCAGCGCAGGGGGCGGGTACAATGAGCAGTTCTTC